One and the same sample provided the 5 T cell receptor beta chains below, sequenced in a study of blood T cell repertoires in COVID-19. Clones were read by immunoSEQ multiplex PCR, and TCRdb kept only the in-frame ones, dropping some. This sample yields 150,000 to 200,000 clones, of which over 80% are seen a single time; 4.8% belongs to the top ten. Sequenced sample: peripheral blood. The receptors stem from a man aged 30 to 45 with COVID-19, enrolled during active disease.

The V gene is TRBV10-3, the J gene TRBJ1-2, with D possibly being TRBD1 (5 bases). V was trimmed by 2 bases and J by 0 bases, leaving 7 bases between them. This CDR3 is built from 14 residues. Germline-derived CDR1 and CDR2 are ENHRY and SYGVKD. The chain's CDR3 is CAISETGANYGYTF. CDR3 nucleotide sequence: TGTGCCATCAGTGAGACAGGCGCTAACTATGGCTACACCTTC.

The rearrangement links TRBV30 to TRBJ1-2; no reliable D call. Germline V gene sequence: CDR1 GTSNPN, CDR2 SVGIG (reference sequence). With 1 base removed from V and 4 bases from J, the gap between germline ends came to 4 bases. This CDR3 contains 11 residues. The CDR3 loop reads CAWSASYGYTF. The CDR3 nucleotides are TGTGCCTGGAGTGCATCCTATGGCTACACCTTC. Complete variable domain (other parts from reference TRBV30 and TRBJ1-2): SQTIHQWPATLVQPVGSPLSLECTVEGTSNPNLYWYRQAAGRGLQLLFYSVGIGQISSEVPQNLSASRPQDRQFILSSKKLLLSDSGFYLCAWSASYGYTFGSGTRLTVV.

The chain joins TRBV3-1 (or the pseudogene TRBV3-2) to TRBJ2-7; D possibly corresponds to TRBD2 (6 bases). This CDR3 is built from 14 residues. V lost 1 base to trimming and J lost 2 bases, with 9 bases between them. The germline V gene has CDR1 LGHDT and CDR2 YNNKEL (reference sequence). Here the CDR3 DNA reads TGTGCCAGCAGCCAAGTTTCTAGCGCCTACGAGCAGTACTTC. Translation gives CASSQVSSAYEQYF.

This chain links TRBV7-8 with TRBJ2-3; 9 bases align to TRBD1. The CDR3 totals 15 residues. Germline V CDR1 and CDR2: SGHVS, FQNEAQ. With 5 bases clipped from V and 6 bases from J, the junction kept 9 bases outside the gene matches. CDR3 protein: CASSIAGTGRDTQYF. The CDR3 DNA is TGTGCCAGCAGCATCGCCGGGACAGGGAGGGATACGCAGTATTTT.

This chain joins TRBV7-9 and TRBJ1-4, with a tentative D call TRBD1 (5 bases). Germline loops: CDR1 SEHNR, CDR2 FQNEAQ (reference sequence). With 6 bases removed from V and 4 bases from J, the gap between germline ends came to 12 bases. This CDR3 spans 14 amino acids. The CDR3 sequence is CASSAGWDNEKLFF. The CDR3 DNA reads TGTGCCAGCAGTGCAGGGTGGGATAATGAAAAACTGTTTTTT. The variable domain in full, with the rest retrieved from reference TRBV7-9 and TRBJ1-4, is DTGVSQNPRHKITKRGQNVTFRCDPISEHNRLYWYRQTLGQGPEFLTYFQNEAQLEKSRLLSDRFSAERPKGSFSTLEIQRTEQGDSAMYLCASSAGWDNEKLFFGSGTQLSVL.